A selection of T cell receptor beta chains follows, all from one sample in a study of cytomegalovirus exposure and HLA in healthy donors. Measured with immunoSEQ multiplex PCR; TCRdb has only the in-frame clones, and not every one. The profile shows 110,000 or so clones, more than 60% of them singletons. The sample was PBMCs. These TCRs come from a female donor in good health and CMV-seronegative. The CDR3 runs from the conserved cysteine through the conserved F or W. A D gene is named only where the DNA matches it firmly. Clone size appears in some rows only: once, few, many, or a class for an expanded clone.

d_gene: -
j_gene: TRBJ2-3
v_gene: TRBV20-1
len: 11
abundance: -
CDR3nt: TGCAGTGCTAGAGATCCCCCATCGCAGTATTTT
CDR3aa: CSARDPPSQYF

d_gene: -
j_gene: TRBJ1-1
v_gene: TRBV5-1
len: 15
abundance: -
CDR3nt: TGCGCCAGCAGCTTTTTCCAGGTAGGGGCCACTGAAGCTTTCTTT
CDR3aa: CASSFFQVGATEAFF

d_gene: -
j_gene: TRBJ1-2
v_gene: TRBV5-4
len: 15
abundance: -
CDR3nt: TGTGCCAGCAGTCCTAACCCGGCAGGGCCCTATGGCTACACCTTC
CDR3aa: CASSPNPAGPYGYTF

d_gene: TRBD1
j_gene: TRBJ1-5
v_gene: TRBV25-1
len: 16
abundance: -
CDR3nt: TGTGCCAGCTCTCCTTCTGGGACAGCTAGCAATCAGCCCCAGCATTTT
CDR3aa: CASSPSGTASNQPQHF

d_gene: -
j_gene: TRBJ1-2
v_gene: TRBV7-2
len: 14
abundance: -
CDR3nt: TGTGCCAGCAGCCCGACGGGGGTGGTTTATGGCTACACCTTC
CDR3aa: CASSPTGVVYGYTF

d_gene: TRBD1
j_gene: TRBJ2-7
v_gene: TRBV2
len: 15
abundance: -
CDR3nt: TGTGCCAGCAGTGATCCGGGACAGGGGTCTTTCGAGCAGTACTTC
CDR3aa: CASSDPGQGSFEQYF

d_gene: TRBD2
j_gene: TRBJ2-5
v_gene: TRBV9
len: 15
abundance: -
CDR3nt: TGTGCCGGCAGCGCTGGGACTAGCGGTTTGGAGACCCAGTACTTC
CDR3aa: CAGSAGTSGLETQYF

d_gene: TRBD1
j_gene: TRBJ1-1
v_gene: TRBV10-2
len: 15
abundance: -
CDR3nt: TGCGCCAGCAGAAGGACAGGGATAGAGGACACTGAAGCTTTCTTT
CDR3aa: CASRRTGIEDTEAFF

d_gene: -
j_gene: TRBJ2-7
v_gene: TRBV6-5
len: 14
abundance: -
CDR3nt: TGTGCCAGCAGAGACGGCTCGGGAGTAGGCGAGCAGTACTTC
CDR3aa: CASRDGSGVGEQYF

d_gene: -
j_gene: TRBJ2-5
v_gene: TRBV27
len: 16
abundance: -
CDR3nt: TGTGCCACGAAGGGTGTACAGGTTTTAGAAGGGGAGACCCAGTACTTC
CDR3aa: CATKGVQVLEGETQYF

d_gene: -
j_gene: TRBJ2-7
v_gene: TRBV7-9
len: 13
abundance: -
CDR3nt: TGTGCCAGCAGCCAAACAGGAGCGTACGAGCAGTACTTC
CDR3aa: CASSQTGAYEQYF

d_gene: -
j_gene: TRBJ2-7
v_gene: TRBV5-6
len: 13
abundance: few
CDR3nt: TGTGCCAGCAGCGAGTGGCGGGCCTACGAGCAGTACTTC
CDR3aa: CASSEWRAYEQYF

d_gene: -
j_gene: TRBJ1-1
v_gene: TRBV6-5
len: 13
abundance: few
CDR3nt: TGTGCCAGCAGTCCCCAGGTCCACACTGAAGCTTTCTTT
CDR3aa: CASSPQVHTEAFF

d_gene: -
j_gene: TRBJ2-1
v_gene: TRBV9
len: 15
abundance: -
CDR3nt: TGTGCCAGCAGCGTAGGATCAGCGTCGGGGGATGAGCAGTTCTTC
CDR3aa: CASSVGSASGDEQFF

d_gene: TRBD1
j_gene: TRBJ1-2
v_gene: TRBV5-1
len: 15
abundance: -
CDR3nt: TGCGCCAGCAGCTTGGGACAGGGCCCCTACTATGGCTACACCTTC
CDR3aa: CASSLGQGPYYGYTF

d_gene: TRBD1
j_gene: TRBJ2-2
v_gene: TRBV27
len: 17
abundance: -
CDR3nt: TGTGCCAGCAGTTTACGACAGGGGGGCATGGGGACCGGGGAGCTGTTTTTT
CDR3aa: CASSLRQGGMGTGELFF

d_gene: -
j_gene: TRBJ2-1
v_gene: TRBV5-4
len: 13
abundance: once
CDR3nt: TGTGCCAGCAGCTTCCTAGCGACGGATGAGCAGTTCTTC
CDR3aa: CASSFLATDEQFF

d_gene: TRBD1
j_gene: TRBJ1-6
v_gene: TRBV9
len: 15
abundance: -
CDR3nt: TGTGCCAGCAGCCCTCAACAGGGGGGTAATTCACCCCTCCACTTT
CDR3aa: CASSPQQGGNSPLHF

d_gene: TRBD1
j_gene: TRBJ1-1
v_gene: TRBV6-5
len: 14
abundance: few
CDR3nt: TGTGCCAGCAGTTACGGGGACAGGGCCTTTGAAGCTTTCTTT
CDR3aa: CASSYGDRAFEAFF

d_gene: TRBD2
j_gene: TRBJ2-3
v_gene: TRBV19
len: 21
abundance: -
CDR3nt: TGTGCCAGTACCGCGGGAGGGGGAACTTACCTAACTGGAGGTAGCACAGATACGCAGTATTTT
CDR3aa: CASTAGGGTYLTGGSTDTQYF

d_gene: TRBD1
j_gene: TRBJ2-7
v_gene: TRBV6-1
len: 13
abundance: few
CDR3nt: TGTGCCAGCAGTGAGAACAGGGGTTACGAGCAGTACTTC
CDR3aa: CASSENRGYEQYF

d_gene: -
j_gene: TRBJ1-1
v_gene: TRBV6-6
len: 15
abundance: -
CDR3nt: TGTGCCAGCAGTTACTCCGAATTGAGGAACACTGAAGCTTTCTTT
CDR3aa: CASSYSELRNTEAFF

d_gene: TRBD2
j_gene: TRBJ2-1
v_gene: TRBV5-1
len: 20
abundance: few
CDR3nt: TGCGCCAGCAGCTTACTTCTAGGGCTAGCGGGGTCCGGCTCCTACAATGAGCAGTTCTTC
CDR3aa: CASSLLLGLAGSGSYNEQFF

d_gene: TRBD1
j_gene: TRBJ2-4
v_gene: TRBV2
len: 13
abundance: -
CDR3nt: TGTGCCAGCAGAGGACAGGGGGTAAACATTCAGTACTTC
CDR3aa: CASRGQGVNIQYF

d_gene: -
j_gene: TRBJ2-5
v_gene: TRBV10-3
len: 13
abundance: -
CDR3nt: TGTGCCATCAGGGACAGCCGCGGAGAGACCCAGTACTTC
CDR3aa: CAIRDSRGETQYF

d_gene: -
j_gene: TRBJ2-2
v_gene: TRBV2
len: 13
abundance: -
CDR3nt: TGTGCCAGCAGAAGTTTGAGTCCCGGGGAGCTGTTTTTT
CDR3aa: CASRSLSPGELFF

d_gene: -
j_gene: TRBJ1-2
v_gene: TRBV7-2
len: 13
abundance: -
CDR3nt: TGTGCCAGCAGCCAGGACTTCAATAGAGGCTACACCTTC
CDR3aa: CASSQDFNRGYTF

d_gene: TRBD1
j_gene: TRBJ1-3
v_gene: TRBV5-1
len: 15
abundance: -
CDR3nt: TGCGCCAGCAGCTGGACAGGTGGTAACGGAAACACCATATATTTT
CDR3aa: CASSWTGGNGNTIYF

d_gene: -
j_gene: TRBJ1-2
v_gene: TRBV7-6
len: 13
abundance: -
CDR3nt: TGTGCCAGCAGCTTAGCGGGGCAGGATGGCTACACCTTC
CDR3aa: CASSLAGQDGYTF

d_gene: -
j_gene: TRBJ2-3
v_gene: TRBV19
len: 15
abundance: -
CDR3nt: TGTGCCAGTAGTATGAGGGACACGGTCGGAGATACGCAGTATTTT
CDR3aa: CASSMRDTVGDTQYF

d_gene: TRBD1
j_gene: TRBJ1-2
v_gene: TRBV6-1
len: 16
abundance: once
CDR3nt: TGTGCCAGCAGTGAATCCTTCGGGACAGGGTCCTATGGCTACACCTTC
CDR3aa: CASSESFGTGSYGYTF

d_gene: -
j_gene: TRBJ1-1
v_gene: TRBV4-1
len: 12
abundance: -
CDR3nt: TGCGCCAGCAGCCAAGATCGGACTGAAGCTTTCTTT
CDR3aa: CASSQDRTEAFF

d_gene: TRBD2
j_gene: TRBJ2-7
v_gene: TRBV5-4
len: 14
abundance: -
CDR3nt: TGTGCCAGCAGCTTAACGGGGGGGCCGGTGGAGCAGTACTTC
CDR3aa: CASSLTGGPVEQYF

d_gene: -
j_gene: TRBJ1-1
v_gene: TRBV6-4
len: 14
abundance: -
CDR3nt: TGTGCCAGCAGTGCTAATGAGGGGAACACTGAAGCTTTCTTT
CDR3aa: CASSANEGNTEAFF

d_gene: -
j_gene: TRBJ2-2
v_gene: TRBV25-1
len: 13
abundance: -
CDR3nt: TGTGCCAGCTTGGGGCCTAACCGGGGGGAGCTGTTTTTT
CDR3aa: CASLGPNRGELFF

d_gene: TRBD2
j_gene: TRBJ2-1
v_gene: TRBV27
len: 17
abundance: -
CDR3nt: TGTGCCAGCAGTTTATCCCGACTAGCGGGGGGGCTCAATGAGCAGTTCTTC
CDR3aa: CASSLSRLAGGLNEQFF

d_gene: TRBD1
j_gene: TRBJ2-2
v_gene: TRBV6-4
len: 14
abundance: -
CDR3nt: TGTGCCAGCAGACAGGGGCCGGCCACCGGGGAGCTGTTTTTT
CDR3aa: CASRQGPATGELFF

d_gene: -
j_gene: TRBJ2-1
v_gene: TRBV27
len: 16
abundance: few
CDR3nt: TGTGCCAGCAGTTTATTGGGCCAGGGAACGGACGATGAGCAGTTCTTC
CDR3aa: CASSLLGQGTDDEQFF

d_gene: TRBD2
j_gene: TRBJ2-1
v_gene: TRBV4-2
len: 17
abundance: -
CDR3nt: TGTGCCAGCAGCCTCTACAAACTAGCGGGGGGGTACAATGAGCAGTTCTTC
CDR3aa: CASSLYKLAGGYNEQFF

d_gene: -
j_gene: TRBJ2-7
v_gene: TRBV6-5
len: 14
abundance: -
CDR3nt: TGTGCCAGCAGTGAACGGGCACAGGGCGGCGAGCAGTACTTC
CDR3aa: CASSERAQGGEQYF

d_gene: -
j_gene: TRBJ1-6
v_gene: TRBV6-1
len: 13
abundance: -
CDR3nt: TGTGCCAGCAGGAATAACGAGAATTCACCCCTCCACTTT
CDR3aa: CASRNNENSPLHF

d_gene: -
j_gene: TRBJ1-1
v_gene: TRBV2
len: 15
abundance: -
CDR3nt: TGTGCCAGCACCAACCTCGGAGTGGGCCGGGGTGAAGCTTTCTTT
CDR3aa: CASTNLGVGRGEAFF

d_gene: -
j_gene: TRBJ2-5
v_gene: TRBV5-5
len: 14
abundance: once
CDR3nt: TGTGCCAGCAGCTTGGAAAGGGGTGTACAGACCCAGTACTTC
CDR3aa: CASSLERGVQTQYF

d_gene: TRBD2
j_gene: TRBJ2-3
v_gene: TRBV4-2
len: 17
abundance: -
CDR3nt: TGTGCCAGCAGCCAAGATAACGCCCAGCGGGGGATAGATACGCAGTATTTT
CDR3aa: CASSQDNAQRGIDTQYF

d_gene: -
j_gene: TRBJ1-4
v_gene: TRBV5-1
len: 14
abundance: -
CDR3nt: TGCGCCAGCAGCTCTCCCGCAACTAATGAAAAACTGTTTTTT
CDR3aa: CASSSPATNEKLFF

d_gene: -
j_gene: TRBJ1-1
v_gene: TRBV11-2
len: 13
abundance: -
CDR3nt: TGTGCCAGCAGCGAGATGGGGGCCACTGAAGCTTTCTTT
CDR3aa: CASSEMGATEAFF

d_gene: TRBD1
j_gene: TRBJ2-5
v_gene: TRBV2
len: 16
abundance: few
CDR3nt: TGTGCCAGCAGGAAACCAGGGGGCCTTGCGGGGGAGACCCAGTACTTC
CDR3aa: CASRKPGGLAGETQYF

d_gene: TRBD1
j_gene: TRBJ1-2
v_gene: TRBV14
len: 16
abundance: -
CDR3nt: TGTGCCAGCAGCCAAGATTCCAGAGGGGGCATCTATGGCTACACCTTC
CDR3aa: CASSQDSRGGIYGYTF

d_gene: -
j_gene: TRBJ1-4
v_gene: TRBV4-3
len: 16
abundance: few
CDR3nt: TGCGCCAGCAGCCAGAGCCCTGCAAAAGGGAGAGAAAAACTGTTTTTT
CDR3aa: CASSQSPAKGREKLFF

d_gene: -
j_gene: TRBJ2-7
v_gene: TRBV11-1
len: 15
abundance: -
CDR3nt: TGTGCCAGCAGCCCACGCGTCAGGAGGTCCTACGAGCAGTACTTC
CDR3aa: CASSPRVRRSYEQYF